Included here is one TCR beta chain sequence, with context. In germline, CDR1 is LNHDA, CDR2 SQIVND (reference sequence). Trimming took 2 bases from V and 5 from J; bases not matched to a gene: 12. This CDR3 spans 17 amino acids. Authors' methods: Reference gene primer amplification in the assay estimated nucleated cell counts. Data came from immunoSEQ multiplex PCR; TCRdb stores just in-frame clones and leaves some out. That table furnishes V, J and clone size, whereas the DNA furnished D and trimming. The sample lists roughly 160,000 clones; more than 75% were seen once. This sample stems from a study of blood T cell repertoires in COVID-19. Study in general: The study drew acute and convalescent COVID-19 samples from the United States, Italy and Spain. PBMCs, B-cell-depleted T cells, or T cells provided the cDNA or gDNA that made up the material.

Sequencing was performed on peripheral blood. The source of this sequence is a man between 45 and 60 years old who had recovered from COVID-19. This chain connects TRBV19 to TRBJ1-5; TRBD1 agrees at 7 bases. The CDR3 region is CASSIRQGRGKDQPQHF. The CDR3 DNA sequence: TGTGCCAGTAGTATACGACAGGGTAGAGGCAAAGATCAGCCCCAGCATTTT.